The rows below give T cell receptor beta chains drawn from one sample of a study of CD8 T cells in Susac syndrome. MiXCR was run by TCRdb on the immunoSEQ multiplex PCR reads, yielding one entry per CDR3 protein. The sample yields roughly 190,000 distinct CDR3 sequences, almost 96% seen once. The sequencing input was CD4+ T cells from PBMCs. These receptor sequences come from a human donor with Susac syndrome. The CDR3 runs from the conserved cysteine through the conserved F or W. D genes are given only for firm matches. The size field is filled for only some rows; it gives once, few, many or a size class.

clone_size j_call v_call d_call cdr3_nt cdr3_aa
- TRBJ1-2 TRBV12-3/TRBV12-4 TRBD1 TGTGCCAGCAGCCGGACAGGGGGCGAGCGCTATGGCTACACCTTC CASSRTGGERYGYTF
- TRBJ2-3 TRBV5-1 TRBD1 TGCGCCAGCAGCTGGATAACAGGGGGCGCAGATACGCAGTATTTT CASSWITGGADTQYF
- TRBJ1-2 TRBV30 TRBD1 TGTGCTTACCGACAGGGTAAGATGGGCTACACCTTC CAYRQGKMGYTF
- TRBJ1-1 TRBV3-1 - TGTGCCAGCAGCCCGGGGGCGCCCACTGAAGCTTTCTTT CASSPGAPTEAFF
- TRBJ2-1 TRBV5-1 TRBD1 TGCGCCAGCACCCCGGAGTGGACAGGGCACAATGAGCAGTTCTTC CASTPEWTGHNEQFF
- TRBJ2-3 TRBV15 - TGTGCCACCAGCAGAGATAAAGCAAATACGCAGTATTTT CATSRDKANTQYF
- TRBJ2-7 TRBV25-1 TRBD1 TGTGCCAGCAGTGACGAAATCCGGGACAGGGCCATCCACGAGCAGTACTTC CASSDEIRDRAIHEQYF
- TRBJ1-5 TRBV28 TRBD1 TGTGCCAGCAGTTTTAGGGACAGGGGGAATCAGCCCCAGCATTTT CASSFRDRGNQPQHF
- TRBJ1-1 TRBV30 TRBD1 TGTGCCTGGGAGGGACAGGGGTACACTGAAGCTTTCTTT CAWEGQGYTEAFF
few TRBJ2-5 TRBV2 TRBD1 TGTGCCAGCTCGAGGGACAGACAAGAGACCCAGTACTTC CASSRDRQETQYF
- TRBJ2-7 TRBV9 - TGTGCCAGCAGCGTAGTTGAGGGGACCGAGCAGTACTTC CASSVVEGTEQYF
- TRBJ2-3 TRBV20-1 - TGCAGTGCTAGAAATTCGCAGGGTGCAGATACGCAGTATTTT CSARNSQGADTQYF
- TRBJ1-6 TRBV6-2/TRBV6-3 TRBD1 TGTGCCAGCACAATAGGATCCGGGACAGCACCCCTCCACTTT CASTIGSGTAPLHF
- TRBJ2-1 TRBV7-3 - TGTGCCAGCAGCTTAAATGCACAGTACTACAATGAGCAGTTCTTC CASSLNAQYYNEQFF
- TRBJ1-5 TRBV18 - TGTGCCAGCTCACTCGATCGGGCGATGCAGCCCCAGCATTTT CASSLDRAMQPQHF
- TRBJ2-2 TRBV12-3/TRBV12-4 TRBD2 TGTGCCAGCAGTTCGCGGGAGCGCAACACCGGGGAGCTGTTTTTT CASSSRERNTGELFF
few TRBJ1-6 TRBV6-1 TRBD1 TGTGCCAGCAGTCCTTGGACAGGGGTTGGTAATTCACCCCTCCACTTT CASSPWTGVGNSPLHF
- TRBJ2-3 TRBV12-3/TRBV12-4 TRBD2 TGTGCCAGCAGTTTACAATTAGCGGGGTTGGGAACAGATACGCAGTATTTT CASSLQLAGLGTDTQYF
once TRBJ2-1 TRBV12-3/TRBV12-4 TRBD1 TGTGCCAGCAGTCCCGTAGGTGGACAGGGTCCATACAATGAGCAGTTCTTC CASSPVGGQGPYNEQFF
once TRBJ2-6 TRBV18 - TGTGCCAGCTCACCAGTGGGGCTCTCAAACGTCCTGACTTTC CASSPVGLSNVLTF
- TRBJ2-6 TRBV7-2 - TGTGCCAGCAGCTTTGGGGGACCGCGCTCTGGGGCCAACGTCCTGACTTTC CASSFGGPRSGANVLTF
- TRBJ2-3 TRBV19 - TGTGCCAGTAGTATCATCCGGGCAGATACGCAGTATTTT CASSIIRADTQYF
- TRBJ2-1 TRBV4-2 - TGTGCCAGCAGCCAAGGCGATAAGGGGGGTCCCTACAATGAGCAGTTCTTC CASSQGDKGGPYNEQFF
- TRBJ2-5 TRBV15 - TGTGCCACCAGCAGAGATTTGGCGACTGATGGGGAGACCCAGTACTTC CATSRDLATDGETQYF
- TRBJ1-4 TRBV20-1 TRBD1 TGCAGTGCTAGGAGACAGGGGGAAATTTTTGTTGCTAATGAAAAACTGTTTTTT CSARRQGEIFVANEKLFF
once TRBJ2-7 TRBV7-3 - TGTGCCAGCAGCTTAAGCGGGGACGAGCAGTACTTC CASSLSGDEQYF
- TRBJ2-5 TRBV20-1 - TGCAGTGCTAGTGGGCGTGGGGAGACCCAGTACTTC CSASGRGETQYF
- TRBJ1-2 TRBV4-1 TRBD1 TGCGCCAGCAGCCAAGATTCAGGGGGCGCATGGGCAAGGTCTCGTGGCTACACCTTC CASSQDSGGAWARSRGYTF
- TRBJ2-2 TRBV7-9 - TGTGCCAGCAGCTCGATTATGTACACCGGGGAGCTGTTTTTT CASSSIMYTGELFF
- TRBJ1-2 TRBV12-3/TRBV12-4 - TGTGCCAGCAGTTCTCGGAACCTCTACTATGGCTACACCTTC CASSSRNLYYGYTF
- TRBJ1-4 TRBV20-1 - TGCAGTGCTAGAGATTACTTGGTACGAGAAAAACTGTTTTTT CSARDYLVREKLFF
- TRBJ2-5 TRBV6-2/TRBV6-3 TRBD2 TGTGCCAGCAGTTACATAAGCGGGGCGTACCAAGAGACCCAGTACTTC CASSYISGAYQETQYF
- TRBJ2-7 TRBV20-1 - TGCAGTGGCTTTGGGGGTACCCACGAGCAGTACTTC CSGFGGTHEQYF
once TRBJ2-1 TRBV20-1 - TGCAGTGCTAGAAGTCCAGTCAGCAATGAGCAGTTCTTC CSARSPVSNEQFF
- TRBJ2-3 TRBV18 TRBD2 TGTGCCAGCTCACCTAGCGGGCCGCTCACAGATACGCAGTATTTT CASSPSGPLTDTQYF
- TRBJ1-1 TRBV30 - TGTGCCTGGGACAGCGGGACGACGCGGGCTTTCTTT CAWDSGTTRAFF
- TRBJ2-3 TRBV20-1 TRBD2 TGCAGTGCTATAAGGACTAGCGGGGTACCCTACACAGATACGCAGTATTTT CSAIRTSGVPYTDTQYF
- TRBJ1-4 TRBV29-1 - TGCAGCGTCAACGAGGATAATGAAAAACTGTTTTTT CSVNEDNEKLFF
- TRBJ2-7 TRBV3-1 TRBD2 TGTGCCAGCAGCCAGGGGAGCGGGGCCGAGCAGTACTTC CASSQGSGAEQYF
- TRBJ2-1 TRBV18 - TGTGCCAGCTCAGACAGTTACTACAATGAGCAGTTCTTC CASSDSYYNEQFF